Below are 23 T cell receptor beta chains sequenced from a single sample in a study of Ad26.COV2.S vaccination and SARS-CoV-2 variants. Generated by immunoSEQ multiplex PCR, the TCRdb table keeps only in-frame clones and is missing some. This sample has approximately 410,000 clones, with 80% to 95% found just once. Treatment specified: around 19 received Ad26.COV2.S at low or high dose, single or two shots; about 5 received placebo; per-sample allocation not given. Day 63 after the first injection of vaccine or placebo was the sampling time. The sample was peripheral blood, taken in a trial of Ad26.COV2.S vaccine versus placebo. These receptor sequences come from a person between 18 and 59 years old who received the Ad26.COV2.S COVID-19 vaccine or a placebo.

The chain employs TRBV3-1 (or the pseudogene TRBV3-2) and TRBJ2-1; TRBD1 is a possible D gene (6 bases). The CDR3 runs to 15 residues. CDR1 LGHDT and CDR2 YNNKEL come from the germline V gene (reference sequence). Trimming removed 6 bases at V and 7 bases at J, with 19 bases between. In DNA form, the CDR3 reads TGTGCCAGCAGTCTCGGGACATGGGAACCTAATGAGCAGTTCTTC. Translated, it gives CASSLGTWEPNEQFF.

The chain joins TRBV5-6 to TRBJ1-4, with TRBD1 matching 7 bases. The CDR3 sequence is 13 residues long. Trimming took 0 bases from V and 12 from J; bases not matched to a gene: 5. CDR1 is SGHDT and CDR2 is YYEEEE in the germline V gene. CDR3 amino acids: CASSLDRGSELFF. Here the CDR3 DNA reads TGTGCCAGCAGCTTGGACAGGGGAAGCGAACTGTTTTTT.

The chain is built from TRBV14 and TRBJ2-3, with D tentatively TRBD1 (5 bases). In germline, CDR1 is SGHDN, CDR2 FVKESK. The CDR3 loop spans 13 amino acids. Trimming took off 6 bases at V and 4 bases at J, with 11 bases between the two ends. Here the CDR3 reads CASRQDQADTQYF. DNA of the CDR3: TGTGCCAGCAGACAGGACCAGGCAGATACGCAGTATTTT.

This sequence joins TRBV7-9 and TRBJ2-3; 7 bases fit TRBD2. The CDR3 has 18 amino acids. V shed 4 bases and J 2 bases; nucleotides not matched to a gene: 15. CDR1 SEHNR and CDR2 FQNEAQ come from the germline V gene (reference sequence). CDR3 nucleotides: TGTGCCAGCAGCTCAGTGGTGCTCGGCGGGGGATACACAGATACGCAGTATTTT. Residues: CASSSVVLGGGYTDTQYF.

The DNA of the CDR3 is TGTGCCAGCAGCACAGACAGGTTAACCTACGAGCAGTACTTC. Translating gives CASSTDRLTYEQYF. This chain connects TRBV7-2 to TRBJ2-7; D might be TRBD1 (6 bases). There are 14 residues in the CDR3. V lost 5 bases and J 2 bases, leaving 13 bases between the germline ends. Germline loops: CDR1 SGHTA, CDR2 FQGNSA.

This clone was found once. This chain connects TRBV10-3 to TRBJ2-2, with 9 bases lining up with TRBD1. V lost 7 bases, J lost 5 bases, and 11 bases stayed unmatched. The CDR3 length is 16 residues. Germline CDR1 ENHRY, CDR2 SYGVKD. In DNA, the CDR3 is TGTGCCATCAATTACGGACAGGGGCTGGATACCGGGGAGCTGTTTTTT. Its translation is CAINYGQGLDTGELFF.

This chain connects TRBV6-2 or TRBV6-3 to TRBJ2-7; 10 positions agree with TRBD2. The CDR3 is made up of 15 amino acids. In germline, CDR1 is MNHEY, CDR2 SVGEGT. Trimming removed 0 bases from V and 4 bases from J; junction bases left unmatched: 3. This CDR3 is CASSYSGLAWYEQYF. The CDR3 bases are TGTGCCAGCAGTTACTCGGGACTAGCGTGGTACGAGCAGTACTTC.

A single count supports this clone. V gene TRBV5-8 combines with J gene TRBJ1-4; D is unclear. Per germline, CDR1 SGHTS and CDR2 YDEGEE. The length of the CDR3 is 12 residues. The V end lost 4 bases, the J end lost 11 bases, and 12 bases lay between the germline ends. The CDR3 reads CASSGDQVKLFF. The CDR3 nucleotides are TGTGCCAGCAGCGGTGATCAGGTTAAACTGTTTTTT.

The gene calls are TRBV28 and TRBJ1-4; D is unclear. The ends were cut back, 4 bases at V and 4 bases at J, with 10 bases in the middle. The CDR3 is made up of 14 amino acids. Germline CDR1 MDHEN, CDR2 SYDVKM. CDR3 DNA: TGTGCCAGCAGTTCATGGTCAGATAATGAAAAACTGTTTTTT. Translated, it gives CASSSWSDNEKLFF. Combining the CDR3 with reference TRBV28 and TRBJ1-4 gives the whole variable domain DVKVTQSSRYLVKRTGEKVFLECVQDMDHENMFWYRQDPGLGLRLIYFSYDVKMKEKGDIPEGYSVSREKKERFSLILESASTNQTSMYLCASSSWSDNEKLFFGSGTQLSVL.

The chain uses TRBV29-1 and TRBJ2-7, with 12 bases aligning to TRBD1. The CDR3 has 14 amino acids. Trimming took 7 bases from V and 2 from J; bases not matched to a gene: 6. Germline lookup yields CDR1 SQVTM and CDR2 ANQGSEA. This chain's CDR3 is CSATGTGGPYEQYF. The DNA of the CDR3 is TGCAGCGCCACCGGGACAGGGGGCCCCTACGAGCAGTACTTC.

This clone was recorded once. The CDR3 loop reads CASSQYLTMDTQYF. CDR3 DNA sequence: TGCGCCAGCAGCCAATATTTGACGATGGATACGCAGTATTTT. The V gene is TRBV4-3, the J gene TRBJ2-3; no reliable D call. Germline CDR1 is LGHNA and CDR2 is YSLEER. The CDR3 has 14 amino acids. With 2 bases removed from V and 6 bases from J, the gap between germline ends came to 12 bases.

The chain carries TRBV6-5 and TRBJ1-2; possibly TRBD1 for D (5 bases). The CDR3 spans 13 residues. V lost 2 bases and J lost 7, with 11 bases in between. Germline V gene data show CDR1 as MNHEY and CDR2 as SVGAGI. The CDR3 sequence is CASSYGGVGGYTF. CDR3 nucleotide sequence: TGTGCCAGCAGTTACGGGGGGGTTGGTGGCTACACCTTC.

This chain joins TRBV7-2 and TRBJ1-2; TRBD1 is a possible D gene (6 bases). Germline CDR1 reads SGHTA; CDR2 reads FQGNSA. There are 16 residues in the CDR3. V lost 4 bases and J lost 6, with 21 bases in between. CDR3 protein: CASSSTRTASRDGYTF. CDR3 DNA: TGTGCCAGCAGCTCCACCCGGACAGCCAGCAGGGATGGCTACACCTTC.

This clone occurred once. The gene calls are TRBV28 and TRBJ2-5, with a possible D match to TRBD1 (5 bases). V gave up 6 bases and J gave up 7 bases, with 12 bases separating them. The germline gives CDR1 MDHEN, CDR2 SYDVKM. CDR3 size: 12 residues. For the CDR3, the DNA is TGTGCCAGCAGGTCCCAGGGTCGGACCCAGTACTTC. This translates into CASRSQGRTQYF.

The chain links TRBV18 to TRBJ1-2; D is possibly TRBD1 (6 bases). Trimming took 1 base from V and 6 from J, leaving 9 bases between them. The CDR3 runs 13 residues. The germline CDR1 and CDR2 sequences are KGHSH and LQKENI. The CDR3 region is CASSPRGADGYTF. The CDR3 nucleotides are TGTGCCAGCTCACCACGGGGGGCTGATGGCTACACCTTC. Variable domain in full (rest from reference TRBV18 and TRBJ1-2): NAGVMQNPRHLVRRRGQEARLRCSPMKGHSHVYWYRQLPEEGLKFMVYLQKENIIDESGMPKERFSAEFPKEGPSILRIQQVVRGDSAAYFCASSPRGADGYTFGSGTRLTVV.

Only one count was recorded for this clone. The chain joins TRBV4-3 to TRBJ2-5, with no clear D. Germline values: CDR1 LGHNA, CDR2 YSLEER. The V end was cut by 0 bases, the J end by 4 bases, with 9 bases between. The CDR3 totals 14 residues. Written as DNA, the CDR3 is TGCGCCAGCAGCCAAGAACGGGCTGGAGAGACCCAGTACTTC. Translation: CASSQERAGETQYF.

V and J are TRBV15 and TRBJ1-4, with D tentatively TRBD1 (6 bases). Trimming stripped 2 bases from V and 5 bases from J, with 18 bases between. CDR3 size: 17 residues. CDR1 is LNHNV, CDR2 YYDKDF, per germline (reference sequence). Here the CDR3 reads CATSRSLHPGQNEKLFF. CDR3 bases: TGTGCCACCAGCAGATCCCTACACCCGGGACAAAATGAAAAACTGTTTTTT.

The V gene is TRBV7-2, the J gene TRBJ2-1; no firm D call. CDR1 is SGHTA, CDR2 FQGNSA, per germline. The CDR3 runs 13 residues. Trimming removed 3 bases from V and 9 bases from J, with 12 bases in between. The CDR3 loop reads CASSLVETGEQFF. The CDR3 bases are TGTGCCAGCAGCTTGGTGGAAACGGGTGAGCAGTTCTTC.

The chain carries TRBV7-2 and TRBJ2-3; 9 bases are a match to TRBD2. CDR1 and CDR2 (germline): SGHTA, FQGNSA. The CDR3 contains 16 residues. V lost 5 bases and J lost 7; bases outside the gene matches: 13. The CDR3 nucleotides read TGTGCCAGCAGCACAAGGAGCGGGGGGTCACCTAATACGCAGTATTTT. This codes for CASSTRSGGSPNTQYF.

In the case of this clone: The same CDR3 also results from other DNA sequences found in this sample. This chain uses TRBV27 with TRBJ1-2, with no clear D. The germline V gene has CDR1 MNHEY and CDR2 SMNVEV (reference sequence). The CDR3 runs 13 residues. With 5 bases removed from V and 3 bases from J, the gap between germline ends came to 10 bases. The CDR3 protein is CASSLGVDYGYTF. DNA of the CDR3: TGTGCCAGCAGTCTGGGAGTGGACTATGGCTACACCTTC.

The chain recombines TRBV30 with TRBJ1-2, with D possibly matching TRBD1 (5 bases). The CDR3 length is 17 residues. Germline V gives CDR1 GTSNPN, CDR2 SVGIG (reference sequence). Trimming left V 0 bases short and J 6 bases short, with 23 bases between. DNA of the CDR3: TGTGCCTGGAGTGTTTCCCCCGCGTCGATAGGGACTCATGGCTACACCTTC. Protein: CAWSVSPASIGTHGYTF.

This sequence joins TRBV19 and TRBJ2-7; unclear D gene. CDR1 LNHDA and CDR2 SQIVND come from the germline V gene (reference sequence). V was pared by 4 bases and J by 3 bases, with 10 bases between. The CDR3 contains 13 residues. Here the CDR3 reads CASSSIGHYEQYF. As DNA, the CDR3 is TGTGCCAGTAGTAGTATAGGTCACTACGAGCAGTACTTC.

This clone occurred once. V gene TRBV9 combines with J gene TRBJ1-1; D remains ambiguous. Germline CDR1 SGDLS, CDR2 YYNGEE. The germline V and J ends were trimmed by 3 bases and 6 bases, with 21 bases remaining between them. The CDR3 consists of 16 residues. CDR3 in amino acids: CASSASLSAPGSEAFF. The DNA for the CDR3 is TGTGCCAGCAGCGCTAGTCTCAGTGCGCCAGGATCTGAAGCTTTCTTT.